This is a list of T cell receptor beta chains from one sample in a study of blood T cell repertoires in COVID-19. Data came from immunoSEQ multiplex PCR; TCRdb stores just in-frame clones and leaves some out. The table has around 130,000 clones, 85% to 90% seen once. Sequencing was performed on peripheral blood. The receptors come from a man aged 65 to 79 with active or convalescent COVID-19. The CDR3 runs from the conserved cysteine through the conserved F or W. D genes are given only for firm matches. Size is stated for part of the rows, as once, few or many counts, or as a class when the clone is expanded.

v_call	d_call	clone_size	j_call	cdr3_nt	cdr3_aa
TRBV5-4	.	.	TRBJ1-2	TGTGCCAGCAGCTTGGACGGACAGCAGGGTTATGGCTACACCTTC	CASSLDGQQGYGYTF
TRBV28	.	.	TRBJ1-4	TGTGCCAGCACCACCCAGGCAGGGGATTTGGAAAAACTGTTTTTT	CASTTQAGDLEKLFF
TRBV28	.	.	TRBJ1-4	TGTGCTACCCGAGTGGAGTCCCGGGGTGAAAAACTGTTTTTT	CATRVESRGEKLFF
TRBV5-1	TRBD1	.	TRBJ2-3	TGCGCCAGCAGCTTGGAAGGGGGCCCGGGTACGCAGTATTTT	CASSLEGGPGTQYF
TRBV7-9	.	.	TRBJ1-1	TGTGCCAGCAGCGCCATTACTTCGGCGGGTGAAGCTTTCTTT	CASSAITSAGEAFF
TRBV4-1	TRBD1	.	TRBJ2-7	TGCGCCAGCAGCCAAGAACAGGGGGCCGTGTACGACGAGCAGTACTTC	CASSQEQGAVYDEQYF
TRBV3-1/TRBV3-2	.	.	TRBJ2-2	TGTGCCAGCGGCCAAACCGCAGGGACCGGGGAGCTGTTTTTT	CASGQTAGTGELFF
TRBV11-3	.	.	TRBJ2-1	TGTGCCAGCAGCTTCAACGGGAGAGGCAATGAGCAGTTCTTC	CASSFNGRGNEQFF
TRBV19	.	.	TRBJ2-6	TGTGCCAGTAGTATTGGGCAGGGAGGAGCTGGGGCCAACGTCCTGACTTTC	CASSIGQGGAGANVLTF
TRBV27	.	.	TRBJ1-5	TGTGCCAGCAGTTTAAGAGGGAGGGATCAGCCCCAGCATTTT	CASSLRGRDQPQHF
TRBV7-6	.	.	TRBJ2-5	TGTGCCAGCAGCCCCTCCGTGGGGCAGCCTGGAAGGGAGACCCAGTACTTC	CASSPSVGQPGRETQYF
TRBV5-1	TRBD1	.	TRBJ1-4	TGCGCCAGCAGCTTTTGGGCGGGACAGCAAGAAAAACTGTTTTTT	CASSFWAGQQEKLFF
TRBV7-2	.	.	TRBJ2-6	TGTGCCAGCAGTCCCTGGAGCTCTGCTGGGGCCAACGTCCTGACTTTC	CASSPWSSAGANVLTF
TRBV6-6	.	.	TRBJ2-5	TGTGCCAGCACCCGATCCGAGGGCGAGACCCAGTACTTC	CASTRSEGETQYF
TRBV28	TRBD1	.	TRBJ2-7	TGTGCCAGCAGGTGGGCGGGACAGGCAACCTACGAGCAGTACTTC	CASRWAGQATYEQYF
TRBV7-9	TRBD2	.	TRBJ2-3	TGTGCCAGCAGCCTTCTAGCGGGAGGCACAGATACGCAGTATTTT	CASSLLAGGTDTQYF
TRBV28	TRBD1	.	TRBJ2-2	TGTGCCAGCAGTTTACTGGGGACAGGGCAGACCGGGGAGCTGTTTTTT	CASSLLGTGQTGELFF
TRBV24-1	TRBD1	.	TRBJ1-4	TGTGCCAGCTTTGGGGGTACAGGGGTGCGGGAAAAACTGTTTTTT	CASFGGTGVREKLFF
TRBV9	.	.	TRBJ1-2	TGTGCCAGCAGCGTATCTGTTCACCCGGAGGGCTACACCTTC	CASSVSVHPEGYTF
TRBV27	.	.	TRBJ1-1	TGTGCCAGCAGAACGGGACATATGAACACTGAAGCTTTCTTT	CASRTGHMNTEAFF
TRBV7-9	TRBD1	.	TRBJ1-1	TGTGCCAGCAGCAGTCAGGGGGCTTGGACTGAAGCTTTCTTT	CASSSQGAWTEAFF
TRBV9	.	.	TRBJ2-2	TGTGCCAGCAGCGTAGAGGGCCCAGGGCTGAACACCGGGGAGCTGTTTTTT	CASSVEGPGLNTGELFF
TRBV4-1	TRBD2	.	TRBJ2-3	TGCGCCAGCAGCCGAGGACTAGCGGAACCCACAGATACGCAGTATTTT	CASSRGLAEPTDTQYF
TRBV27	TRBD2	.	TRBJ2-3	TGTGCCAGCACCTATGGGACTAGCGGGACAGATACGCAGTATTTT	CASTYGTSGTDTQYF
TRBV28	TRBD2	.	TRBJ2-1	TGTGCCAGCAGTTCGGGGACTAGCGGGAGCTACAATGAGCAGTTCTTC	CASSSGTSGSYNEQFF
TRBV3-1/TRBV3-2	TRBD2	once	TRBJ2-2	TGTGCCAGCAGCCAAGTGGGACTAGCGGGAGGGTCGAACACCGGGGAGCTGTTTTTT	CASSQVGLAGGSNTGELFF
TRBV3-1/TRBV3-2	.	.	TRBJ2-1	TGTGCCAGCAGCCAAGTCCTAGCGTCCGATGAGCAGTTCTTC	CASSQVLASDEQFF
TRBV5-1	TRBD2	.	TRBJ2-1	TGCGCCAGCAGCTTGGGGACTAGCGGGAGCGGTGAGCAGTTCTTC	CASSLGTSGSGEQFF
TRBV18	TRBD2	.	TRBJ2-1	TGTGCCAGCTCACTAGGGACTAGCGGCCCCCACAATGAGCAGTTCTTC	CASSLGTSGPHNEQFF
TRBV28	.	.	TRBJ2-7	TGTGCCACTAGTCCCTGGACATCCTCCTACGAGCAGTACTTC	CATSPWTSSYEQYF
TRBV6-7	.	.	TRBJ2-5	TGTGCCATCCACCTCCGGGGGAAGACCCAGTACTTC	CAIHLRGKTQYF
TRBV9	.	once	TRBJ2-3	TGTGCCAGCAGCGTCCCCTCTTCAGATACGCAGTATTTT	CASSVPSSDTQYF
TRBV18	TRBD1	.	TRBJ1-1	TGTGCCAGCTCACCTCGACTAGCGACAGGGATGAACACTGAAGCTTTCTTT	CASSPRLATGMNTEAFF
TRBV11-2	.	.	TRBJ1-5	TGTGCCAGCAGCTTAGAGAGTCAGCCCCAGCATTTT	CASSLESQPQHF
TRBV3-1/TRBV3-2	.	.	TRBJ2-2	TGTGCCAGCAGCCCATCCTTGGCGGGAAGGTTCCTACCCGGGGAGCTGTTTTTT	CASSPSLAGRFLPGELFF
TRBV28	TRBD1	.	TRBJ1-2	TGTGCCAGCAGTTTGGGGGACAGGGCCCAGAGCTATGGCTACACCTTC	CASSLGDRAQSYGYTF
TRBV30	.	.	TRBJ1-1	TGTGCCTGGAGTCAAAAGCTACAGGCTTTCTTT	CAWSQKLQAFF
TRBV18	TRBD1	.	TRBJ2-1	TGTGCCAGCTCACCGGGACAGGGGCTGATCAATGAGCAGTTCTTC	CASSPGQGLINEQFF
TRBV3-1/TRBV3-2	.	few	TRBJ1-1	TGTGCCAGCAGACACTCCACAGGGTACCCTGAAGCTTTCTTT	CASRHSTGYPEAFF
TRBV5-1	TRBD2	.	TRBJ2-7	TGCGCCAGCAGCATATGGGGGACTAGCGGGACCGAGCAGTACTTC	CASSIWGTSGTEQYF
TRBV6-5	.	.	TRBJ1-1	TGTGCCAGCAGTCTAAGGTGGGGGGATGAAGCTTTCTTT	CASSLRWGDEAFF
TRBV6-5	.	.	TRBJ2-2	TGTGCCAGCGCACCGGGGGCGAACACCGGGGAGCTGTTTTTT	CASAPGANTGELFF
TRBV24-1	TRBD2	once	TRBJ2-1	TGTGCCACCAGTGCCACGGGGGGTAATGAGCAGTTCTTC	CATSATGGNEQFF
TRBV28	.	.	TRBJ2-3	TGTGCCAGCAGTTTCCCTCAGGGGCCAAGCACAGATACGCAGTATTTT	CASSFPQGPSTDTQYF
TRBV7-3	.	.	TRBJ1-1	TGTGCCAGCAGCTCCCACAAGAACACTGAAGCTTTCTTT	CASSSHKNTEAFF
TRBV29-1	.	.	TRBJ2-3	TGCAGCGTCCAGGACAGCCCCTACAGCACAGATACGCAGTATTTT	CSVQDSPYSTDTQYF
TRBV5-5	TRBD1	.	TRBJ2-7	TGTGCCAGCAGCCCCTCACCACAGGGGGTTGCCTACGAGCAGTACTTC	CASSPSPQGVAYEQYF
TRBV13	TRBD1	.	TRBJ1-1	TGTGCCAGCAATAGGGCAGGGGGGCACACTGAAGCTTTCTTT	CASNRAGGHTEAFF
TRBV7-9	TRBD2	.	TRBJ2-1	TGTGCATCTACCCTAGCGGGGGGGGTCAGGGAGCAGTTCTTC	CASTLAGGVREQFF